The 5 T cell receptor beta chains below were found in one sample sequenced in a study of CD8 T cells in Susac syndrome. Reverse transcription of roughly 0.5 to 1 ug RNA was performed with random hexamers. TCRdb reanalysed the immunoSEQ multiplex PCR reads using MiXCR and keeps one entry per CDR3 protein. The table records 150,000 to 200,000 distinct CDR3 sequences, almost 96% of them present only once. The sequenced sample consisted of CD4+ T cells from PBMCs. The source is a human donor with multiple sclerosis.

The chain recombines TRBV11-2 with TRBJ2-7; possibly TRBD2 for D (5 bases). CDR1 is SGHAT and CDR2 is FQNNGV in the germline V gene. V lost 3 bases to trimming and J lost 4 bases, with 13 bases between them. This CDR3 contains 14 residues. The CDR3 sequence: CASSFGVGIYEQYF. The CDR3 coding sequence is TGTGCCAGCAGCTTCGGGGTGGGGATTTACGAGCAGTACTTC.

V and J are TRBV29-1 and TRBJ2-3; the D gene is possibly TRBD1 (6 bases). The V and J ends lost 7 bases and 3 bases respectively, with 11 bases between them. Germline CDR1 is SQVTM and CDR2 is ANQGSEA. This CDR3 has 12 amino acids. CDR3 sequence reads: CSGGTGTDTQYF. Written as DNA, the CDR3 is TGCAGCGGGGGAACAGGGACAGATACGCAGTATTTT.

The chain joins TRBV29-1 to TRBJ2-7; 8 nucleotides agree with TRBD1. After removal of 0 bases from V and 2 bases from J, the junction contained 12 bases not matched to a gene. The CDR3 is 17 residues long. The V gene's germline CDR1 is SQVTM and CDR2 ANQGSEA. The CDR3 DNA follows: TGCAGCGTTGAAGATGGTGTATTCGACAGGGGAACCTACGAGCAGTACTTC. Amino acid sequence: CSVEDGVFDRGTYEQYF.

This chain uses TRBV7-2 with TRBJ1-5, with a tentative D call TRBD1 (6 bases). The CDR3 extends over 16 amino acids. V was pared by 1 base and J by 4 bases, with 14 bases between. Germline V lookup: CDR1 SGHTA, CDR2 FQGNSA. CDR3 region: CASSLGGGRTNQPQHF. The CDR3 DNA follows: TGTGCCAGCAGCTTAGGGGGGGGCAGAACAAATCAGCCCCAGCATTTT.

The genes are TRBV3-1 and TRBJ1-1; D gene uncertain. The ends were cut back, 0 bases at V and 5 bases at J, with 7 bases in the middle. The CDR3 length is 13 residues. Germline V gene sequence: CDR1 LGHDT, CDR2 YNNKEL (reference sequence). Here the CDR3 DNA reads TGTGCCAGCAGCCAAGAAGCGGCGACTGAAGCTTTCTTT. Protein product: CASSQEAATEAFF.